A selection of T cell receptor beta chains follows, all from one sample in a study of T cells in Graves' hyperthyroidism and ophthalmopathy. TCRdb processed the multiplex PCR reads anew with MiXCR; each CDR3 protein has one entry. The profile shows hundreds of thousands of distinct CDR3 sequences, around 20% of them singletons. Sequences were obtained from blood. These receptors were collected from a man aged 35-49 years with Graves' hyperthyroidism. Both conserved end residues are trimmed from each CDR3. Size values are once, few and many counts, or a class for expanded clones, and some rows have none.

clone size | V gene | CDR3 protein
NA | TRBV7-9 | ASSLFGANYNEQF
many | TRBV6-2/TRBV6-3 | ASALGGAQETQY
many | TRBV2 | ASSAAGLPGANVLT
many | TRBV5-1 | ASSLGSLADGYT
many | TRBV28 | ASSPQGMIQPQH
few | TRBV12-3/TRBV12-4 | ASSEGGLLEETQY
NA | TRBV6-5 | ASSYSRGLEAF
NA | TRBV11-2 | ASSLAAEYEQY
many | TRBV7-3 | ASSPSGGGTTDTQY
many | TRBV7-2 | ASRKSAAGAQY
many | TRBV20-1 | SARDRVAGELF
many | TRBV5-5 | ASSLMGNSNQPQH
few | TRBV30 | AWSVRQATNEKLF
NA | TRBV10-3 | AISESMVQKPTYEQY
many | TRBV5-1 | ASSQTGAAPYEQY
few | TRBV20-1 | SARVFDWPYEQY
few | TRBV2 | ALGGKFTLH
few | TRBV6-2/TRBV6-3 | ASSYGPRVETQY
few | TRBV18 | ASSPSSGSSTLQT
many | TRBV11-2 | ASSPRFARAAYNEQF
NA | TRBV2 | ASGEQGLAYNEQF
many | TRBV20-1 | SADRRNTEAF
many | TRBV18 | ASSPPGAYLVYT
few | TRBV4-3 | ASSQEPGPAYGYT
few | TRBV30 | AWSAGRYSGNTIY
many | TRBV27 | ASSLNSNTEAF
many | TRBV4-3 | ASSQVGQGRTGELF
few | TRBV14 | ASSQDAGGIGYGYT
many | TRBV6-1 | ASSSPGAGATSGRADTQY
NA | TRBV19 | ASNSQGAGPTEAF
NA | TRBV7-2 | ASSLPLAGSTDTQY
many | TRBV7-3 | ASSLDGGGGTDTQY
NA | TRBV6-2/TRBV6-3 | ASSDNGGYGYT
NA | TRBV10-1 | ASSESPAGAGETQY
NA | TRBV7-3 | ASSLNSRLAGGQDTQY
many | TRBV7-2 | ASSLGPAGAQNIQY